The 14 T cell receptor beta chains in this list originate from one sample, sequenced in a study of tumor and adjacent non-tumor tissue in lung cancer. The library came from three nested PCR rounds adapted from ARM-PCR protocols. Via MiXCR, TCRdb re-called the multiplex PCR reads, giving one row per CDR3 protein. The sample comprises 98,000 or so distinct CDR3 sequences, 75% to 85% of which are singletons, and 30% rests with the top ten. This sample's RNA came from whole unsorted tissue. Distant lung tissue was collected more than 3 cm away from the tumor edge. The sample consisted of distant non-tumor lung tissue. The source is a man aged 55 to 70 with small cell lung cancer.

In regard to this clonotype: With a much larger clone just one base away, this may be a read error. The chain is built from TRBV7-9 and TRBJ2-1; a possible D gene is TRBD2 (5 bases). The CDR3 is made up of 14 amino acids. Germline CDR1 and CDR2: SEHNR and FQNEAQ (reference sequence). The germline V and J ends were trimmed by 7 bases and 15 bases, with 25 bases remaining between them. The CDR3 protein is CASTPFNGESSGFF. The CDR3 nucleotides are TGTGCCAGCACCCCTTTTAACGGGGAAAGTTCGGGGTTCTTC.

On this clonotype itself: Germline is not matched at one junction end, which may reflect a read error. The chain uses TRBV29-1 and TRBJ2-2; D assignment may be TRBD1 or TRBD2 (5 bases each). The CDR3 loop spans 13 amino acids. Germline assignment: CDR1 SQVTM and CDR2 ANQGSEA. CDR3 residues: CSVDRENTGELLF. The CDR3 DNA reads TGCAGCGTTGACAGGGAGAACACCGGGGAGCTGCTTTTT.

The chain recombines TRBV12-3 or TRBV12-4 with TRBJ1-1; D may be TRBD1 (6 bases). This CDR3 region has 14 residues. This chain's CDR3 is CDGSFGGPNTEAFF. CDR3 in DNA: TGTGACGGCAGTTTTGGGGGCCCGAACACTGAAGCTTTCTTT.

Remarks on this clonotype: With a much larger clone just one base away, this may be a read error. The CDR3 carries no conserved terminal phenylalanine or tryptophan, so it likely arises from a read error. V and J are TRBV28 and TRBJ1-1; D unresolved. Germline V gene data show CDR1 as MDHEN and CDR2 as SYDVKM. This CDR3 comprises 12 residues. V was pared by 6 bases and J by 0 bases, with 5 bases between. The CDR3 DNA follows: TGTGCCAGCAGAGTCTTGAACACTGAAGCTTTCCTT. It translates to CASRVLNTEAFL.

As to this clonotype: With a much larger clone just one base away, this may be a read error. This chain uses TRBV28 with TRBJ1-2, with D unresolved. This CDR3 is built from 12 residues. V was pared by 5 bases and J by 5 bases, with 9 bases between. From germline, CDR1 is MDHEN and CDR2 SYDVKM. CDR3 region: CASSTGIYGYTF. In DNA, the CDR3 is TGTGCCAGCAGTACGGGTATATATGGCTACACCTTC.

On this clonotype: As the CDR3 is not closed by the conserved phenylalanine or tryptophan, this likely results from a read error. This chain links TRBV11-2 with TRBJ2-3; 8 positions agree with TRBD2. Germline assignment: CDR1 SGHAT and CDR2 FQNNGV. The CDR3 sequence is 15 residues long. As DNA, the CDR3 is TGTTCCAGCAGCTCCGGAGGGATAGCGGGACATACGCAGTATTAT. Translating it yields CSSSSGGIAGHTQYY.

This clonotype was seen a single time. At one end the junction does not follow the germline gene, possibly because of a read error. The J gene is TRBJ2-1, the V gene TRBV11-3, with 8 bases that match TRBD2. The length of the CDR3 is 18 residues. Germline lookup yields CDR1 SGHNT and CDR2 YENEEA. The CDR3 region is CVSSLDGVGLAGGGEQFF. CDR3 nucleotide sequence: TGTGTCAGCAGCTTAGATGGGGTGGGACTTGCGGGGGGAGGTGAGCAGTTCTTC.

This clonotype came up once. Being one base from a much bigger clone, this may be a read error. The V gene is TRBV24-1, the J gene TRBJ2-5, with 8 bases matching TRBD1. Germline V gene data show CDR1 as KGHDR and CDR2 as SFDVKD. The CDR3 runs to 15 residues. The CDR3 region has the DNA TGTGCCACCATTGATCCTGGACAGGGCGGCGAGACCCAGTACTTC. Translation gives CATIDPGQGGETQYF.

Details on this clonotype: At one end, the junction sequence differs from germline, possibly due to a read error. V usage is TRBV6-1 and J usage is TRBJ2-5; D is perhaps TRBD1 or TRBD2 (6 bases each). This CDR3 is built from 17 residues. Per the germline V gene, CDR1 is MNHNS and CDR2 is SASEGT. The CDR3: CASSGIRLAGGGETQYF. In DNA, the CDR3 is TGTGCGAGCAGTGGAATTCGGCTAGCCGGAGGGGGAGAGACCCAGTACTTC.

This clonotype occurred a few times. This may come from a read error, since a much larger clone is one base off. The rearrangement uses TRBV20-1 and TRBJ2-6; D is perhaps TRBD1 (6 bases). The CDR3 runs 15 residues. Per germline, CDR1 DFQATT and CDR2 SNEGSKA (reference sequence). DNA for the CDR3: TGCACTGCTAGGACAGTCTCCTCTGGGGCCAACGTCCTGACTTTC. It encodes CTARTVSSGANVLTF.

This clonotype is a singleton in its sample. The conserved phenylalanine or tryptophan normally closing the CDR3 is absent here, so this likely arose from a read error. The chain carries TRBV4-1 and TRBJ2-7; D is possibly TRBD2 (6 bases). Germline CDR1 reads MGHRA; CDR2 reads YSYEKL. Trimming took 4 bases from V and 7 from J, leaving 23 bases between them. The CDR3 loop spans 16 amino acids. CDR3 DNA: TGCGCCAGCAGCCCTGAACTAGCAGGAGGGCCCGGGGAGCAGTACTTG. Translation: CASSPELAGGPGEQYL.

The V and J genes are TRBV7-3 and TRBJ2-1, with no clear D. Germline CDR1 is SGHTA and CDR2 is FQGTGA. Between the trimmed V and J ends, which lost 6 bases and 7 bases, there was a span of 10 bases. The length of the CDR3 is 12 residues. The CDR3 DNA reads TGTGCCAGCAGTTATGGTGGTAATGAGCAGTTCTTC. Encoded protein: CASSYGGNEQFF.

On this clonotype itself: Because the CDR3 is missing its conserved closing phenylalanine or tryptophan, this is likely a read error. The chain joins TRBV6-2 or TRBV6-3 to TRBJ2-1, with unresolved D. Trimming took off 5 bases at V and 7 bases at J, with 12 bases between the two ends. The CDR3 is 13 residues long. Germline assignment: CDR1 MNHEY and CDR2 SVGEGT. CDR3 loop: CASSTGPYNEQFL. CDR3 DNA sequence: TGTGCCAGCAGTACCGGTCCTTATAATGAGCAGTTCCTC.

About this clonotype: Mismatch with germline at one junction end may stem from a read error. J is TRBJ2-6 and V is TRBV12-3 or TRBV12-4; possibly TRBD1 for D (6 bases). CDR3 length: 17 residues. CDR3 nucleotide sequence: TGTACCAGCAGTTCCGGTAACAGGGACTCTGGGGCCAACGTCCTGACTTTC. Residues: CTSSSGNRDSGANVLTF.